The 30 T cell receptor beta chains listed next were all sequenced from one sample in a study of T cell clonotyping in hematopoietic cell transplantation. Sequencing was performed with immunoSEQ multiplex PCR; in TCRdb, only in-frame clones are kept and a portion is missing. Seen here are under 20,000 clones, about 72% observed once, and the top ten hold less than 20%. Time point noted: recipient sample about 28 days before transplant, after cytoreduction. The starting material was peripheral blood mononuclear cells, obtained before stem cell transplant. Receptors were obtained from a man between 60 and 75 years old with acute myeloid leukemia. Some clones in this sample may be carry-over from other donors' samples.

The chain combines TRBV29-1 with TRBJ2-1; D gene ambiguous. Trimming pared 6 bases from V and 7 bases from J, leaving 13 bases between. The CDR3 has 12 amino acids. Germline-derived CDR1 and CDR2 are SQVTM and ANQGSEA. The CDR3 DNA is TGCAGCGTAACTCCGACGGCGAATGAGCAGTTCTTC. Protein sequence: CSVTPTANEQFF.

The gene calls are TRBV5-4 and TRBJ2-7; D uncertain. The CDR3 totals 12 residues. V lost 4 bases to trimming and J lost 4 bases, with 9 bases between them. Germline CDR1 and CDR2: SGHNT and YYREEE (reference sequence). The CDR3 loop is CASSLTPYEQYF. The CDR3 DNA reads TGTGCCAGCAGCCTAACTCCATACGAGCAGTACTTC.

The V gene is TRBV4-3, the J gene TRBJ2-7, with D possibly TRBD2 on 6 matching bases. Trimming removed 3 bases at V and 2 bases at J, with 14 bases between. The CDR3 consists of 15 residues. CDR1 and CDR2 from the germline V gene are LGHNA and YSLEER. CDR3 nucleotide sequence: TGCGCCAGCAGCCAGACCGGGACTGAAACCTACGAGCAGTACTTC. It yields the protein CASSQTGTETYEQYF.

V usage is TRBV11-3 and J usage is TRBJ2-7; 9 positions agree with TRBD1. Germline V gives CDR1 SGHNT, CDR2 YENEEA. This CDR3 has 17 amino acids. Trimming at V came to 1 base and at J to 2 bases, leaving 9 bases not matched to a gene. The CDR3 bases are TGTGCCAGCAGCTTAGCGATCCCGGGACAGGGCACCTACGAGCAGTACTTC. The encoded protein is CASSLAIPGQGTYEQYF.

This clone has a handful of counts. The V and J genes are TRBV6-5 and TRBJ1-1; 7 nucleotides align to TRBD1. V shed 5 bases and J 3 bases; nucleotides not matched to a gene: 6. The CDR3 sequence is 14 residues long. The germline gives CDR1 MNHEY, CDR2 SVGAGI. The CDR3 nucleotides are TGTGCCAGCAGTGCAAGGACAGGTTACACTGAAGCTTTCTTT. Protein: CASSARTGYTEAFF.

The chain recombines TRBV29-1 with TRBJ2-2, with 9 bases aligning to TRBD1. Germline V gene lookup returns CDR1 SQVTM and CDR2 ANQGSEA. The CDR3 is 17 residues long. The ends lost 6 bases at V and 0 bases at J; junction bases unmatched: 11. CDR3 in amino acids: CSVTGTGNHANTGELFF. CDR3 sequence (DNA): TGCAGCGTGACCGGGACAGGGAATCACGCGAACACCGGGGAGCTGTTTTTT.

This clone is a singleton in its sample. The chain employs TRBV14 and TRBJ2-7; D unresolved. Germline V gene sequence: CDR1 SGHDN, CDR2 FVKESK. V was clipped by 4 bases and J by 5 bases, with 12 bases between them. The CDR3 consists of 13 residues. CDR3 DNA sequence: TGTGCCAGCAGCCGCCGTTTCCTGGACGAGCAGTACTTC. Translated: CASSRRFLDEQYF.

The V gene is TRBV25-1, the J gene TRBJ1-1; D not certain. V lost 8 bases, J lost 3 bases, and 7 bases lay in between. The CDR3 totals 11 residues. Germline CDR1 and CDR2: MGHDK and SYGVNS. The CDR3 nucleotides read TGTGCCAGCGGCGAGTACACTGAAGCTTTCTTT. This gives the protein CASGEYTEAFF.

The rearrangement links TRBV7-6 to TRBJ2-1; 8 bases are a match to TRBD1. This CDR3 spans 14 amino acids. Germline CDR1 is SGHVS and CDR2 is FNYEAQ. V lost 9 bases, J lost 6 bases, and 10 bases stayed unmatched. The CDR3 protein is CASLGTGEFNEQFF. In nucleotides, the CDR3 is TGTGCCAGTCTCGGGACAGGAGAATTCAATGAGCAGTTCTTC. Full variable domain (rest looked up from reference TRBV7-6 and TRBJ2-1): GAGVSQSPRYKVTKRGQDVALRCDPISGHVSLYWYRQALGQGPEFLTYFNYEAQQDKSGLPNDRFSAERPEGSISTLTIQRTEQRDSAMYRCASLGTGEFNEQFFGPGTRLTVL.

This chain connects TRBV4-2 to TRBJ2-6; D is perhaps TRBD2 (6 bases). Germline lookup yields CDR1 LGHNA and CDR2 YNFKEQ. Trimming cost V 0 bases and J 1 base, with 16 bases left between them. This CDR3 is built from 19 residues. The CDR3 loop is CASSQDILPGVSGANVLTF. DNA for the CDR3: TGTGCCAGCAGCCAAGACATCCTACCGGGGGTATCTGGGGCCAACGTCCTGACTTTC.

The chain recombines TRBV7-8 with TRBJ2-7, with D tentatively TRBD1 (6 bases). V was pared by 5 bases and J by 4 bases, with 21 bases between. Per germline, CDR1 SGHVS and CDR2 FQNEAQ. The CDR3 length is 16 residues. The CDR3 is CASSPRRGRGTYEQYF. The CDR3 DNA sequence: TGTGCCAGCAGCCCCCGACGAGGCAGGGGAACGTACGAGCAGTACTTC.

V gene TRBV5-4 combines with J gene TRBJ1-3; D unresolved. Germline CDR1 SGHNT, CDR2 YYREEE (reference sequence). V lost 4 bases to trimming and J lost 0 bases, with 14 bases between them. This CDR3 has 16 residues. CDR3 amino acids: CASSGSRAGSGNTIYF. As DNA, the CDR3 is TGTGCCAGCAGCGGCTCTAGGGCGGGCTCTGGAAACACCATATATTTT.

This clone qualifies as medium-sized (0.01 to 0.1%). The rearrangement links TRBV15 to TRBJ1-4; D gene unclear. Germline CDR1 and CDR2: LNHNV and YYDKDF (reference sequence). Trimming cost V 0 bases and J 8 bases, with 7 bases left between them. This CDR3 contains 13 residues. In DNA, the CDR3 is TGTGCCACCAGCAGAGATAAACCCGAAAAACTGTTTTTT. It encodes CATSRDKPEKLFF.

This clone appeared a few times. This chain uses TRBV30 with TRBJ2-7; either TRBD1 or TRBD2 may fit D (5 bases each). Trimming cost V 3 bases and J 0 bases, with 15 bases left between them. This CDR3 has 15 amino acids. Germline V gene sequence: CDR1 GTSNPN, CDR2 SVGIG (reference sequence). This CDR3 is CAWSTGTDFSYEQYF. The DNA of the CDR3 is TGTGCCTGGAGCACCGGGACGGACTTCTCCTACGAGCAGTACTTC.

The V call is TRBV29-1, the J call TRBJ1-3; D gene uncertain. Trimming took 1 base from V and 0 from J, leaving 13 bases between them. The CDR3 is made up of 16 amino acids. Germline CDR1 SQVTM, CDR2 ANQGSEA. The CDR3 protein is CSVEVYAVSSGNTIYF. CDR3 nucleotides: TGCAGCGTTGAAGTTTATGCCGTAAGCTCTGGAAACACCATATATTTT.

This clone was found a few times. V is TRBV7-6 and J is TRBJ2-1; TRBD2 matches at 7 bases. The CDR3 extends over 19 amino acids. V trimming: 5 bases; J trimming: 0 bases; junction bases outside the gene matches: 16. Germline V CDR1 and CDR2: SGHVS, FNYEAQ. CDR3 sequence: CASSPRARWEGSSYNEQFF. DNA for the CDR3: TGTGCCAGCAGCCCCAGAGCCCGGTGGGAGGGCAGCTCCTACAATGAGCAGTTCTTC. Variable domain in full (rest from reference TRBV7-6 and TRBJ2-1): GAGVSQSPRYKVTKRGQDVALRCDPISGHVSLYWYRQALGQGPEFLTYFNYEAQQDKSGLPNDRFSAERPEGSISTLTIQRTEQRDSAMYRCASSPRARWEGSSYNEQFFGPGTRLTVL.

CDR3: CASSLGVGTGGETQYF. The CDR3 bases are TGTGCCAGCAGCCTGGGAGTGGGGACAGGGGGGGAGACCCAGTACTTC. The gene calls are TRBV5-6 and TRBJ2-5; 11 bases fit TRBD1. The CDR3 has 16 residues. The V gene's germline CDR1 is SGHDT and CDR2 YYEEEE. V was clipped by 4 bases and J by 5 bases; unmatched bases: 10.

The rearrangement links TRBV14 to TRBJ2-7; TRBD2 matches 8 bases. The V gene's germline CDR1 is SGHDN and CDR2 FVKESK. Losses at the gene ends were 4 bases for V and 2 bases for J; bases not matched to a gene: 1. This CDR3 is 13 amino acids long. The CDR3 protein is CASSPGLAYEQYF. CDR3 coding DNA: TGTGCCAGCAGCCCGGGACTAGCCTACGAGCAGTACTTC.

The chain has TRBV7-7 and TRBJ2-2; D is undetermined. Trimming pared 5 bases from V and 0 bases from J, leaving 13 bases between. Germline V gene sequence: CDR1 SSHAT, CDR2 FNYEAQ (reference sequence). CDR3 length: 16 residues. CDR3 in DNA: TGTGCCAGCAGCCCTAATTTCATCGCGAACACCGGGGAGCTGTTTTTT. It translates to CASSPNFIANTGELFF.

The rearrangement links TRBV19 to TRBJ2-7, with D unresolved. Germline CDR1 and CDR2: LNHDA and SQIVND (reference sequence). This CDR3 has 13 residues. Trimming took off 6 bases at V and 3 bases at J, with 12 bases between the two ends. In DNA, the CDR3 is TGTGCCAGTAGGACCCCGACGGACTACGAGCAGTACTTC. Translating it yields CASRTPTDYEQYF.

Here the CDR3 reads CASSRQSGTEGYEQYF. The CDR3 nucleotides read TGTGCCAGCAGCCGCCAGTCTGGGACAGAGGGATACGAGCAGTACTTC. The chain is built from TRBV7-8 and TRBJ2-7; 7 bases are a match to TRBD1. There are 16 residues in the CDR3. Unmatched junction bases numbered 14, after V lost 5 bases and J lost 4 bases. Per germline, CDR1 SGHVS and CDR2 FQNEAQ.

V usage is TRBV7-6 and J usage is TRBJ2-7; 7 bases match TRBD2. CDR3 size: 14 residues. The germline CDR1 and CDR2 sequences are SGHVS and FNYEAQ. Trimming cost V 0 bases and J 5 bases; bases outside gene matches: 4. CDR3 region: CASSLAGGSHEQYF. DNA for the CDR3: TGTGCCAGCAGCTTAGCGGGGGGGAGCCACGAGCAGTACTTC.

This clone was detected a few times. This chain links TRBV2 with TRBJ2-5; no firm D call. The germline V gene has CDR1 SNHLY and CDR2 FYNNEI. The CDR3 runs to 12 residues. V was clipped by 11 bases and J by 0 bases, with 10 bases between them. CDR3 region: CARAAYQETQYF. The DNA for the CDR3 is TGTGCCCGTGCAGCCTACCAAGAGACCCAGTACTTC.

V and J are TRBV7-3 and TRBJ1-5; D is ambiguous. Trimming removed 0 bases from V and 6 bases from J, with 6 bases in between. From germline, CDR1 is SGHTA and CDR2 FQGTGA. The CDR3 sequence is 13 residues long. CDR3 amino acids: CASSLTEGQPQHF. The CDR3 DNA is TGTGCCAGCAGCTTAACGGAGGGTCAGCCCCAGCATTTT. The full variable domain, its missing parts supplied by reference TRBV7-3 and TRBJ1-5, is GAGVSQTPSNKVTEKGKYVELRCDPISGHTALYWYRQSLGQGPEFLIYFQGTGAADDSGLPNDRFFAVRPEGSVSTLKIQRTERGDSAVYLCASSLTEGQPQHFGDGTRLSIL.

This chain connects TRBV6-6 to TRBJ2-7, with D perhaps matching TRBD2 (5 bases). Germline V gene sequence: CDR1 MNHNY, CDR2 SVGAGI (reference sequence). The CDR3 has 16 residues. V gave up 2 bases and J gave up 0 bases, with 14 bases separating them. Here the CDR3 reads CASSYPPLEPSYEQYF. CDR3 sequence (DNA): TGTGCCAGCAGTTACCCACCACTAGAACCCTCCTACGAGCAGTACTTC.

This rearrangement joins TRBV5-1 to TRBJ2-7; 7 positions match TRBD2. The CDR3 covers 16 residues. Looked up from germline, CDR1 is SGHRS and CDR2 is YFSETQ. Losses at the gene ends were 1 base for V and 5 bases for J; bases not matched to a gene: 12. The CDR3 DNA reads TGCGCCAGCAGCTTGAGTTCGGGAGCGGGGTGGGACGAGCAGTACTTC. It yields the protein CASSLSSGAGWDEQYF.

The chain is built from TRBV28 and TRBJ1-3; weak D call: TRBD1 (5 bases). The V end lost 2 bases, the J end lost 0 bases, and 17 bases lay between the germline ends. This CDR3 region has 18 residues. The germline V gene encodes CDR1 MDHEN and CDR2 SYDVKM. CDR3 sequence: CASSLPAPPGRSGNTIYF. CDR3 nucleotides: TGTGCCAGCAGTTTACCCGCCCCCCCGGGACGCTCTGGAAACACCATATATTTT.

The chain couples TRBV2 to TRBJ2-5, with 9 bases matching TRBD2. This CDR3 contains 16 residues. The ends lost 4 bases at V and 6 bases at J; junction bases unmatched: 12. From germline, CDR1 is SNHLY and CDR2 FYNNEI. CDR3 sequence reads: CASSADSGGAGKTQYF. For the CDR3, the DNA is TGTGCCAGCAGTGCGGATAGCGGGGGAGCAGGGAAGACCCAGTACTTC.

V gene TRBV7-8 combines with J gene TRBJ2-7; TRBD1 matches at 7 bases. Trimming at V came to 1 base and at J to 4 bases, leaving 4 bases not matched to a gene. The germline gives CDR1 SGHVS, CDR2 FQNEAQ. There are 14 residues in the CDR3. The CDR3 coding sequence is TGTGCCAGCAGCTTAGGGGACAGAGAGTACGAGCAGTACTTC. Amino acid sequence: CASSLGDREYEQYF. Filled out from reference TRBV7-8 and TRBJ2-7, the complete variable domain reads GAGVSQSPRYKVAKRGQDVALRCDPISGHVSLFWYQQALGQGPEFLTYFQNEAQLDKSGLPSDRFFAERPEGSVSTLKIQRTQQEDSAVYLCASSLGDREYEQYFGPGTRLTVT.

The chain uses TRBV2 and TRBJ1-6; 7 positions match TRBD1. The CDR3 runs 14 residues. V gave up 3 bases and J gave up 8 bases; unmatched junction bases: 4. CDR1 is SNHLY and CDR2 is FYNNEI in the germline V gene. The chain's CDR3 is CASSEQGTDSPLHF. The CDR3 DNA reads TGTGCCAGCAGTGAGCAGGGGACAGATTCACCCCTCCACTTT.